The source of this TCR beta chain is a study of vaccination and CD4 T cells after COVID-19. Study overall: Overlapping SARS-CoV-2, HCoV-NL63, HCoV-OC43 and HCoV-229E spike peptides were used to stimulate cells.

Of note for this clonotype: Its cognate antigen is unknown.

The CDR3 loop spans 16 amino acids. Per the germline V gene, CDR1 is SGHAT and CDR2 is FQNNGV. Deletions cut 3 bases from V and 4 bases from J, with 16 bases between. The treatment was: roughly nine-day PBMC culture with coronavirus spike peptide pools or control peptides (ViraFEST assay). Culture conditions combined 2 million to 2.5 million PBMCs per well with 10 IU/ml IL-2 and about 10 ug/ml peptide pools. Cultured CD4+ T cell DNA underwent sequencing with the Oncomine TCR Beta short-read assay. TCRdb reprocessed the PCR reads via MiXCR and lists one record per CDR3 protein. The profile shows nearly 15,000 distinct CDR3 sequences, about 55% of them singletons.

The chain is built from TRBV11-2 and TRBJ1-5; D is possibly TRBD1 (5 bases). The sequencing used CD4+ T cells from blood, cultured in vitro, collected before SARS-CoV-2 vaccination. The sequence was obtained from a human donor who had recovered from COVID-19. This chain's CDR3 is CASSLGDGRINQPQHF. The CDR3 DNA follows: TGTGCCAGCAGCTTGGGGGACGGAAGAATAAATCAGCCCCAGCATTTT. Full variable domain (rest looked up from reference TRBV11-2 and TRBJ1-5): EAGVAQSPRYKIIEKRQSVAFWCNPISGHATLYWYQQILGQGPKLLIQFQNNGVVDDSQLPKDRFSAERLKGVDSTLKIQPAKLEDSAVYLCASSLGDGRINQPQHFGDGTRLSIL.